This T cell receptor beta chain stems from a study of CD8 T cells in ankylosing spondylitis. Study-level points and caveats: Characteristic of ankylosing spondylitis blood, it appeared, was a TCR beta motif comprising several highly homologous variants.

V was pared by 3 bases and J by 5 bases, with 16 bases between. This CDR3 is 16 amino acids long. CDR1 is MGHRA and CDR2 is YSYEKL in the germline V gene. This clonotype was counted only a few times. Its matching antigen is unknown. TCRdb reprocessed the 5' RACE reads via MiXCR and lists one record per CDR3 protein. Of hundreds of thousands of distinct CDR3 sequences in the sample, more than 9.5% were seen once. This clonotype was sampled from a male donor with ankylosing spondylitis. This chain uses TRBV4-1 with TRBJ2-2, with D perhaps matching TRBD1 (5 bases). Source material: blood, either unsorted or a sorted T cell fraction (not recorded which). CDR3: CASSQRFKGKTGELFF. CDR3 DNA sequence: TGCGCCAGCAGCCAGAGGTTTAAGGGGAAAACCGGGGAGCTGTTTTTT.